A single T cell receptor beta chain is shown here with its context. The primer mix had 60 Vbeta and 13 Jbeta primers. The data were produced by immunoSEQ multiplex PCR, yet TCRdb's version contains in-frame clones alone and is incomplete. Seen here are around 150,000 clones, roughly 80% observed once, and the top ten hold about 2%. The sample originates from a study of cytomegalovirus exposure and HLA in healthy donors. There are 14 residues in the CDR3. The germline gives CDR1 KGHSH, CDR2 LQKENI. The V segment lost 4 bases and the J segment 1 base; nucleotides outside the gene matches: 3. Everyone who donated was a healthy bone marrow donor.

The sequenced sample consisted of PBMCs. V usage is TRBV18 and J usage is TRBJ1-1, with TRBD1 matching over 7 bases. The receptor was derived from a human donor in good health. CDR3 residues: CASSRDSGNTEAFF. Here the CDR3 DNA reads TGTGCCAGCTCACGGGACAGCGGGAACACTGAAGCTTTCTTT.